What follows are 27 T cell receptor beta chains derived from one specimen sequenced in a study of blood T cell repertoires in COVID-19. This table comes from immunoSEQ multiplex PCR, and its TCRdb copy is limited to in-frame clones, with some not included. The sample holds approximately 250,000 clones, roughly 88% seen once. The sequencing input was peripheral blood. These TCRs come from a young man who had recovered from COVID-19.

This chain joins TRBV5-5 and TRBJ2-5, with D possibly TRBD1 on 6 matching bases. Trimming took off 2 bases at V and 5 bases at J, with 10 bases between the two ends. In germline, CDR1 is SGHKS, CDR2 YYEKEE (reference sequence). This CDR3 is built from 13 residues. In DNA, the CDR3 is TGTGCCAGCAGCTTCGGTGACAGGGAGACCCAGTACTTC. This translates into CASSFGDRETQYF.

This sequence joins TRBV4-3 and TRBJ1-1, with D possibly being TRBD1 (5 bases). This CDR3 contains 13 residues. Germline values: CDR1 LGHNA, CDR2 YSLEER. Trimming cost V 0 bases and J 11 bases, with 13 bases left between them. Here the CDR3 DNA reads TGCGCCAGCAGCCAAGAAACCAGGGCTGGCGCTTTCTTT. Its protein is CASSQETRAGAFF.

CDR3 loop: CASSDGTSTGELFF. CDR3 nucleotide sequence: TGTGCCAGCAGCGACGGGACTAGCACCGGGGAGCTGTTTTTT. The chain has TRBV27 and TRBJ2-2; 8 bases align to TRBD2. The length of the CDR3 is 14 residues. The junction had 4 bases not matched to a gene; V was cut back by 6 bases and J by 4 bases. The germline CDR1 and CDR2 sequences are MNHEY and SMNVEV (reference sequence).

V is TRBV10-3 and J is TRBJ1-2; possible D gene TRBD1, 6 bases. Germline lookup yields CDR1 ENHRY and CDR2 SYGVKD. The CDR3 length is 11 residues. The V gene lost 10 bases and the J gene lost 3 bases, with 9 bases spanning the gap. The CDR3: CATRTDYGYTF. The CDR3 DNA follows: TGTGCCACCCGGACAGACTATGGCTACACCTTC.

This chain joins TRBV27 and TRBJ2-7, with TRBD1 identical over 11 bases. The V gene end was trimmed by 5 bases and the J gene end by 4 bases; junction bases not matched to a gene: 10. The V gene's germline CDR1 is MNHEY and CDR2 SMNVEV (reference sequence). The CDR3 runs 16 residues. The DNA for the CDR3 is TGTGCCAGCAGTATCCCTACCCGGGACAGGGGGTACGAGCAGTACTTC. Translated: CASSIPTRDRGYEQYF.

The rearrangement links TRBV19 to TRBJ2-7; 7 nucleotides agree with TRBD1. V lost 5 bases and J lost 4; bases outside the gene matches: 8. This CDR3 is built from 14 residues. The germline V gene encodes CDR1 LNHDA and CDR2 SQIVND (reference sequence). This CDR3 reads CASSAGTAQYEQYF. Written as DNA, the CDR3 is TGTGCCAGTAGTGCCGGGACAGCTCAATACGAGCAGTACTTC.

V usage is TRBV27 and J usage is TRBJ1-1, with a tentative D call TRBD1 (5 bases). Trimming stripped 1 base from V and 4 bases from J, with 10 bases between. Germline loops: CDR1 MNHEY, CDR2 SMNVEV (reference sequence). This CDR3 region has 14 residues. CDR3 residues: CASSLWGDSTEAFF. The CDR3 region has the DNA TGTGCCAGCAGTTTATGGGGCGATTCCACTGAAGCTTTCTTT.

This chain uses TRBV5-1 with TRBJ2-1; possibly TRBD2 for D (5 bases). Trimming took 1 base from V and 10 from J, leaving 12 bases between them. This CDR3 is 13 amino acids long. Germline values: CDR1 SGHRS, CDR2 YFSETQ. CDR3 sequence: CASSLSPGNEQFF. As DNA, the CDR3 is TGCGCCAGCAGCTTGTCTCCGGGGAACGAGCAGTTCTTC.

The rearrangement links TRBV18 to TRBJ1-1; 9 bases align to TRBD1. Germline V CDR1 and CDR2: KGHSH, LQKENI. The CDR3 covers 15 residues. J was trimmed by 1 base and V by 4 bases; bases with no gene match: 4. CDR3 sequence (DNA): TGTGCCAGCTCACAGGGGACAGGGCAGAACACTGAAGCTTTCTTT. Protein product: CASSQGTGQNTEAFF.

The CDR3 DNA reads TGTGCCAGCAGCGTAGAGGGGACTAGCGCGAACACCGGGGAGCTGTTTTTT. It codes for CASSVEGTSANTGELFF. The chain has TRBV9 and TRBJ2-2; TRBD2 agrees at 10 bases. Trimming took 0 bases from V and 0 from J; bases not matched to a gene: 2. CDR1 and CDR2 from the germline V gene are SGDLS and YYNGEE. The CDR3 covers 17 residues.

The rearrangement joins TRBV7-2 to TRBJ1-3, with 8 nucleotides matching TRBD1. This CDR3 is 15 amino acids long. The V gene end was trimmed by 3 bases and the J gene end by 3 bases; junction bases not matched to a gene: 4. The V gene's germline CDR1 is SGHTA and CDR2 FQGNSA. This CDR3 is CASSLDRVGGNTIYF. CDR3 DNA sequence: TGTGCCAGCAGCTTGGACAGGGTGGGTGGAAACACCATATATTTT.

The chain links TRBV6-5 to TRBJ2-7; TRBD1 aligns across 8 bases. V shed 6 bases and J 2 bases; nucleotides not matched to a gene: 6. This CDR3 comprises 14 residues. Germline CDR1 is MNHEY and CDR2 is SVGAGI. The CDR3 region is CASSVGQDTYEQYF. As DNA, the CDR3 is TGTGCCAGCAGCGTGGGACAGGACACCTACGAGCAGTACTTC.

This chain links TRBV2 with TRBJ1-4; D remains ambiguous. The CDR3 spans 14 residues. V was shortened by 2 bases and J by 5 bases, with 9 bases between the two germline ends. The germline V gene has CDR1 SNHLY and CDR2 FYNNEI. CDR3 loop: CASSEISENEKLFF. The CDR3 DNA reads TGTGCCAGCAGTGAAATCTCAGAAAATGAAAAACTGTTTTTT.

Worth noting for this clone: Other DNA sequences within the sample encode an identical CDR3. This chain joins TRBV5-1 and TRBJ2-1, with a tentative D call TRBD2 (6 bases). The V gene lost 0 bases and the J gene lost 0 bases, with 10 bases spanning the gap. Germline assignment: CDR1 SGHRS and CDR2 YFSETQ. The CDR3 has 16 amino acids. The CDR3 DNA reads TGCGCCAGCAGCTTGGCCGGGGGTAGCTCCTACAATGAGCAGTTCTTC. Amino acid sequence: CASSLAGGSSYNEQFF.

V gene TRBV28 combines with J gene TRBJ2-5; perhaps TRBD1 as D (6 bases). CDR1 is MDHEN, CDR2 SYDVKM, per germline. This CDR3 region has 16 residues. V dropped 7 bases and J dropped 5 bases, with 23 bases sitting between them. The CDR3 region is CASNKVLGRGDETQYF. CDR3 coding DNA: TGTGCCAGCAATAAAGTTTTGGGCAGGGGCGACGAGACCCAGTACTTC.

This clone was detected a few times. The V gene is TRBV9, the J gene TRBJ2-5, with 8 bases matching TRBD2. The CDR3 sequence is 17 residues long. Germline CDR1 and CDR2: SGDLS and YYNGEE. With 4 bases clipped from V and 3 bases from J, the junction kept 14 bases outside the gene matches. The CDR3 bases are TGTGCCAGCAGCAAAGTAGCGGGGAGGAGGTTAAAAGAGACCCAGTACTTC. It encodes CASSKVAGRRLKETQYF.

In this sample, this clone turned up once. The chain employs TRBV5-1 and TRBJ1-4, with D unclear. The CDR3 length is 16 residues. V lost 0 bases, J lost 0 bases, and 9 bases lay in between. Germline V gene data show CDR1 as SGHRS and CDR2 as YFSETQ. For the CDR3, the DNA is TGCGCCAGCAGCTTGGCTGGGCCAGCAACTAATGAAAAACTGTTTTTT. Amino acids: CASSLAGPATNEKLFF.

The V gene is TRBV19, the J gene TRBJ1-5; D gene uncertain. The V end lost 6 bases, the J end lost 1 base, and 10 bases lay between the germline ends. There are 14 residues in the CDR3. Germline loops: CDR1 LNHDA, CDR2 SQIVND (reference sequence). CDR3 protein: CASRPGRSNQPQHF. CDR3 bases: TGTGCCAGTAGACCGGGAAGGAGCAATCAGCCCCAGCATTTT.

The rearrangement links TRBV14 to TRBJ2-5, with no clear D. There are 12 residues in the CDR3. Germline CDR1 and CDR2: SGHDN and FVKESK. With 5 bases removed from V and 4 bases from J, the gap between germline ends came to 8 bases. DNA of the CDR3: TGTGCCAGCAGCGACATGGGAGAGACCCAGTACTTC. This translates into CASSDMGETQYF.

The chain carries TRBV12-5 and TRBJ1-2; 9 nucleotides align to TRBD1. This CDR3 comprises 14 residues. The V gene's germline CDR1 is LGHNT and CDR2 FRNRAP. V was pared by 1 base and J by 7 bases, with 4 bases of the junction left unmatched. The CDR3 region is CASGLGGQGSGYTF. The CDR3 region has the DNA TGTGCTAGTGGTTTGGGAGGACAGGGGTCTGGCTACACCTTC.

The chain is built from TRBV2 and TRBJ1-2, with D maybe TRBD1 (6 bases). CDR1 and CDR2 (germline): SNHLY, FYNNEI. The CDR3 sequence is 12 residues long. V lost 8 bases, J lost 3 bases, and 10 bases lay in between. CDR3 nucleotide sequence: TGTGCCAGCTGGTCAGGGGACTATGGCTACACCTTC. It yields the protein CASWSGDYGYTF.

The chain couples TRBV10-2 to TRBJ1-5; TRBD1 is a possible D gene (5 bases). The germline V gene has CDR1 WSHSY and CDR2 SAAADI. The CDR3 has 14 residues. V gave up 7 bases and J gave up 9 bases, with 19 bases separating them. The CDR3 loop reads CASTGGDGNWPQHF. In nucleotides, the CDR3 is TGCGCCAGCACCGGCGGGGACGGAAACTGGCCCCAGCATTTT.

The chain links TRBV28 to TRBJ1-2; TRBD1 might be the D (5 bases). The V end lost 5 bases, the J end lost 4 bases, and 17 bases lay between the germline ends. CDR1 MDHEN and CDR2 SYDVKM come from the germline V gene. The CDR3 is made up of 15 amino acids. The CDR3 loop is CASSIRNAGIYGYTF. In nucleotides, the CDR3 is TGTGCCAGCAGTATACGAAACGCAGGGATCTATGGCTACACCTTC.

This chain joins TRBV15 and TRBJ1-2; D not certain. CDR1 and CDR2 (germline): LNHNV, YYDKDF (reference sequence). With 0 bases removed from V and 14 bases from J, the gap between germline ends came to 13 bases. The CDR3 totals 12 residues. The CDR3 bases are TGTGCCACCAGCAGAGAGGAGTTTGTGTTTACCTTC. This translates into CATSREEFVFTF.

V is TRBV1 and J is TRBJ2-3; the table's D call, TRBD2, was not checked against the DNA. TRBV1 is tagged as a pseudogene. This CDR3 spans 20 amino acids. The CDR3 bases are TGCACCAGCAGCCAAGGCGTCCAGCTAGCGGGGGGGAAGAACACAGATACGCAGTATTTT. Encoded protein: CTSSQGVQLAGGKNTDTQYF.

This chain joins TRBV7-2 and TRBJ2-1; weak D call: TRBD2 (5 bases). The V gene's germline CDR1 is SGHTA and CDR2 FQGNSA. The V end lost 3 bases, the J end lost 2 bases, and 23 bases lay between the germline ends. The CDR3 loop spans 19 amino acids. This CDR3 reads CASSFSPRSAGLPYNEQFF. CDR3 coding DNA: TGTGCCAGCAGCTTCTCCCCCCGATCCGCGGGTCTCCCCTACAATGAGCAGTTCTTC. The full variable domain, completed using reference TRBV7-2 and TRBJ2-1, is GAGVSQSPSNKVTEKGKDVELRCDPISGHTALYWYRQSLGQGLEFLIYFQGNSAPDKSGLPSDRFSAERTGGSVSTLTIQRTQQEDSAVYLCASSFSPRSAGLPYNEQFFGPGTRLTVL.

The rearrangement joins TRBV15 to TRBJ2-4, with 7 positions matching TRBD2. J was trimmed by 5 bases and V by 1 base; bases with no gene match: 14. Germline CDR1 is LNHNV and CDR2 is YYDKDF (reference sequence). This CDR3 is built from 18 residues. Written as DNA, the CDR3 is TGTGCCACCAGCAGAGTTTGGGGCGGGCGGGGGATCCAAAACATTCAGTACTTC. This gives the protein CATSRVWGGRGIQNIQYF.